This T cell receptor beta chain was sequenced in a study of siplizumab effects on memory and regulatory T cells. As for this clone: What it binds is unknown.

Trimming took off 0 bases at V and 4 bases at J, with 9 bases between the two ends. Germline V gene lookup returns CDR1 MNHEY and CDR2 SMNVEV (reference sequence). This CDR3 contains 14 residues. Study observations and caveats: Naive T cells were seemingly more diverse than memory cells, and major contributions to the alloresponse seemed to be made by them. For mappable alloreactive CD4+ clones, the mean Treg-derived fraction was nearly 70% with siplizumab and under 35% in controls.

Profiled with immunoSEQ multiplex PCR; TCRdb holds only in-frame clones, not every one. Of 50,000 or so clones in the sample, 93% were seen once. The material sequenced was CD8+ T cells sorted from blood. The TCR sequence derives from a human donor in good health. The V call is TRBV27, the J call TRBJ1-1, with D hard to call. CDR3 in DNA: TGTGCCAGCAGTTTATCAATGGATGGCACTGAAGCTTTCTTT. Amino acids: CASSLSMDGTEAFF.